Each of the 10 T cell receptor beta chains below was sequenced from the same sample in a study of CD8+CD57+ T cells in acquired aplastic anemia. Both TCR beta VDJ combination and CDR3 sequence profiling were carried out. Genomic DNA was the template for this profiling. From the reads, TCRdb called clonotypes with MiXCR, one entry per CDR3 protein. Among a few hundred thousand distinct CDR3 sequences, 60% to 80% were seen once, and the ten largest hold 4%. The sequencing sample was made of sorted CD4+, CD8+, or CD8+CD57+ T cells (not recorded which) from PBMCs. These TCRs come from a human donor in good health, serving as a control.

The CDR3 nucleotides read TGCAGTGCTAGAGGGCTAGCGGGGGGGTTGGATGAGCAGTTCTTC. Amino acid sequence: CSARGLAGGLDEQFF. The chain links TRBV20-1 to TRBJ2-1; 12 bases fit TRBD2. Losses at the gene ends were 1 base for V and 8 bases for J; bases not matched to a gene: 6. Germline CDR1 DFQATT, CDR2 SNEGSKA (reference sequence). The CDR3 is made up of 15 amino acids.

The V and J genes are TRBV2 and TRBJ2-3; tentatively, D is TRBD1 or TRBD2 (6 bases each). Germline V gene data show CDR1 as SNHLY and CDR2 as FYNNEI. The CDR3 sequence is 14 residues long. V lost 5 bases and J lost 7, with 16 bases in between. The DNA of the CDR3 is TGTGCCAGCAGTTTGTGGGGGGCCCACCATACGCAGTATTTT. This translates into CASSLWGAHHTQYF.

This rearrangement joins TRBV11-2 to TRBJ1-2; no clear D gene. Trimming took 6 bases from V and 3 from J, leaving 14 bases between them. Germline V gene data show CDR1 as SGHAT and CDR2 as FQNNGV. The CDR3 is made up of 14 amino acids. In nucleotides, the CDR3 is TGTGCCAGCAGTAAAGGTTCGTCGGACTATGGCTACACCTTC. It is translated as CASSKGSSDYGYTF.

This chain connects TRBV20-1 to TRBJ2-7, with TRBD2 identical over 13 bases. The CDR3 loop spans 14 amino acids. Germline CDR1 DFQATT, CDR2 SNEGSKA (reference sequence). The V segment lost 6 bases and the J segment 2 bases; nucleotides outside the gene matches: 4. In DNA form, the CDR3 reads TGCAGTGCGCGACTAGCGGGGGGTACCTACGAGCAGTACTTC. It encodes CSARLAGGTYEQYF.

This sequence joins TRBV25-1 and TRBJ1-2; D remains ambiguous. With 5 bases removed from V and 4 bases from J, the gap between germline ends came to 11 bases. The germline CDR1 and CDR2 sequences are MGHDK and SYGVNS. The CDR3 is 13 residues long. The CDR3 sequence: CASSTEGFYGYTF. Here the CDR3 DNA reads TGTGCCAGCAGTACGGAAGGATTCTATGGCTACACCTTC.

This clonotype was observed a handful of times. CDR3 in DNA: TGTGCCAGCAGTTTAGATGGGGGACCTTATGGCTACACCTTC. Translated, it gives CASSLDGGPYGYTF. The chain uses TRBV12-3 or TRBV12-4 and TRBJ1-2; possible D gene TRBD1, 5 bases. Trimming took off 1 base at V and 5 bases at J, with 11 bases between the two ends. The CDR3 runs to 14 residues.

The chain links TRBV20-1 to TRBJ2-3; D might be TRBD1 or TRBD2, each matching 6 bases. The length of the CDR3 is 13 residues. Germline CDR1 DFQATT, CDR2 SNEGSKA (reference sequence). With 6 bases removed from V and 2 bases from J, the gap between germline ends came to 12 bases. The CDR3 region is CSARGANTDTQYF. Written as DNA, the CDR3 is TGCAGTGCAAGGGGGGCGAACACAGATACGCAGTATTTT.

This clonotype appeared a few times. CDR3 protein: CASSDVLRGEQYF. CDR3 DNA sequence: TGCGCCAGCAGTGATGTCCTCCGAGGCGAGCAGTACTTC. The chain recombines TRBV10-2 with TRBJ2-7; D not certain. Germline CDR1 reads WSHSY; CDR2 reads SAAADI. V was clipped by 3 bases and J by 6 bases, with 12 bases between them. This CDR3 contains 13 residues.

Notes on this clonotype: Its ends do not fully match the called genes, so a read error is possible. The CDR3 coding sequence is TGTGCCAGCAGCGCCGGCGGACAGGGAAGTGGCTACATCTTC. Protein sequence: CASSAGGQGSGYIF. V usage is TRBV7-8 and J usage is TRBJ2-1, with TRBD1 matching over 8 bases. CDR3 length equals 14 residues. Germline lookup yields CDR1 SGHVS and CDR2 FQNEAQ.

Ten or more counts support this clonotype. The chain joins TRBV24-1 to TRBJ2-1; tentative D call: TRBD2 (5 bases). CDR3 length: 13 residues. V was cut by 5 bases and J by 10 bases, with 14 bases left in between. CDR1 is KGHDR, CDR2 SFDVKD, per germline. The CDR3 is CATSGIGPGEQFF. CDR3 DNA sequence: TGTGCCACCAGTGGGATTGGCCCGGGGGAGCAGTTCTTC.